What follows is one TCR beta chain and its context. Its cognate antigen is unknown. At one end, the junction sequence differs from germline, possibly due to a read error. This sample is part of a study of cytomegalovirus exposure and HLA in healthy donors. This CDR3 comprises 13 residues. Germline V gene data show CDR1 as SEHNR and CDR2 as FQNEAQ (reference sequence). Study observations and caveats: Productive status was seen about 87% or about 30% of the time for most TCR beta V segments in an earlier analysis. Researchers reported that a few CMV-associated chains were confirmed in vitro as CMV antigen-specific. Later on, an analysis showed TCR association rates differing by HLA locus, with DRB1 the most and HLA-C the fewest.

Primers: 60 Vbeta forward and 13 Jbeta reverse. Some clones are missing from TCRdb's copy, which holds only in-frame ones; the method was immunoSEQ multiplex PCR. The repertoire includes under 200,000 clones, 80% of them detected once, and roughly 5% sits in the top ten. The TCR comes from a man between 40 and 49 years old in good health and CMV-seronegative. The sample comprised PBMCs. V and J are TRBV7-9 and TRBJ2-2, with 10 bases identical to TRBD1. The CDR3 region has the DNA TGTGCCAGCAGCTTAGCGGACAGGGGGGAACTGTTTTTT. Its translation is CASSLADRGELFF.